This T cell receptor beta chain was sequenced in a study of post-analysis software for immune sequencing data. For the study at large: Courses of disease covered relapsing-remitting, secondary progressive and progressive-relapsing multiple sclerosis. Study-level findings and limits: Multiple sclerosis patients showed significantly lower normalized Chao1 diversity than controls did. With F measure, samples from one preparation batch clustered together strongly. TRBV5-6, TRBV5-1 and TRBV20-1 belonged to a set of about five TRBV segments that were more frequent in patients than controls.

The CDR3 loop spans 14 amino acids. With V trimmed by 1 base and J by 4 bases, 3 bases remained unmatched. CDR1 SGHTA and CDR2 FQGNSA come from the germline V gene. Prepared TCR beta cDNA libraries contained unique molecular identifiers. T cells numbering roughly 1 to 10 million yielded 500,000 to 550,000 cDNA molecules. A single record per CDR3 protein comes from TCRdb applying MiXCR to the PCR reads. The sample lists about 770,000 distinct CDR3 sequences, 46% occurring once. This clonotype was recorded a few times. The antigen remains unidentified. This receptor was obtained from a girl aged 5-17 years with multiple sclerosis. The sample comprised blood. The chain links TRBV7-2 to TRBJ1-2, with TRBD1 matching 7 bases. CDR3 bases: TGTGCCAGCAGCTTAGAGGACAGGACCTATGGCTACACCTTC. Amino acids: CASSLEDRTYGYTF. The full variable domain, completed using reference TRBV7-2 and TRBJ1-2, is GAGVSQSPSNKVTEKGKDVELRCDPISGHTALYWYRQSLGQGLEFLIYFQGNSAPDKSGLPSDRFSAERTGGSVSTLTIQRTQQEDSAVYLCASSLEDRTYGYTFGSGTRLTVV.